This is a list of T cell receptor beta chains from one sample in a study of cytomegalovirus exposure and HLA in healthy donors. The data were produced by immunoSEQ multiplex PCR, yet TCRdb's version contains in-frame clones alone and is incomplete. This repertoire shows 100,000 to 150,000 clones, roughly 89% found once; its top ten account for around 1.1%. The sequenced material came from PBMCs. The receptors originated from a woman aged 18-30 years in good health and CMV-seronegative. CDR3s include the opening cysteine and the closing phenylalanine or tryptophan. Fields, in order: V gene, D gene, J gene, clone size, CDR3 protein, CDR3 DNA. D genes are given only for firm matches. Clone sizes are given selectively: once, few, many, or a class where the clone is expanded.

TRBV28	.	TRBJ1-5	.	CASSFPTDAGQPQHF	TGTGCCAGCAGTTTCCCGACAGATGCGGGGCAGCCCCAGCATTTT
TRBV4-2	TRBD1	TRBJ2-5	.	CASSQGDRGLVETQYF	TGTGCCAGCAGCCAAGGGGACAGGGGGCTAGTAGAGACCCAGTACTTC
TRBV6-5	.	TRBJ1-1	.	CASRGTTEAFF	TGTGCCAGCAGGGGCACGACTGAAGCTTTCTTT
TRBV18	.	TRBJ1-1	.	CASSPDGGAYPEAFF	TGTGCCAGCTCACCGGATGGGGGGGCCTATCCTGAAGCTTTCTTT
TRBV18	TRBD1	TRBJ2-3	.	CASSPAGTGGALDTQYF	TGTGCCAGCTCACCTGCCGGGACAGGGGGCGCGTTAGATACGCAGTATTTT
TRBV7-8	TRBD2	TRBJ2-5	.	CASSLQRLAGVGTQYF	TGTGCCAGCAGCCTCCAGAGACTAGCGGGAGTGGGGACCCAGTACTTC
TRBV5-8	.	TRBJ2-1	.	CASSLYPLAPALINEQFF	TGTGCCAGCAGCTTGTACCCCTTAGCCCCTGCACTTATCAATGAGCAGTTCTTC
TRBV19	.	TRBJ1-2	.	CASSTGTANSYGYTF	TGTGCCAGTAGTACCGGGACTGCGAATTCCTATGGCTACACCTTC
TRBV4-2	TRBD1	TRBJ2-1	.	CASSQATGGLYNEQFF	TGTGCCAGCAGCCAAGCGACAGGGGGTCTATACAATGAGCAGTTCTTC
TRBV28	.	TRBJ2-1	once	CASSPLTESGHNEQFF	TGTGCCAGCAGTCCCCTAACCGAGAGCGGACACAATGAGCAGTTCTTC
TRBV28	.	TRBJ2-3	.	CASSLSFTDTQYF	TGTGCCAGCAGTTTATCATTCACAGATACGCAGTATTTT
TRBV6-5	TRBD2	TRBJ2-7	.	CASSSTSGSLAEQYF	TGTGCCAGCAGTTCGACTAGCGGGAGTCTAGCCGAGCAGTACTTC
TRBV7-6	.	TRBJ1-2	.	CASSHSGGYGYTF	TGTGCCAGCAGTCACAGCGGGGGGTATGGCTACACCTTC
TRBV7-2	.	TRBJ1-5	.	CASSLERPGQPQHF	TGTGCCAGCAGCTTAGAACGCCCGGGGCAGCCCCAGCATTTT
TRBV30	.	TRBJ2-6	.	CAWARGLTSSGANVLTF	TGTGCCTGGGCTAGGGGACTTACAAGCTCTGGGGCCAACGTCCTGACTTTC
TRBV25-1	TRBD1	TRBJ1-2	.	CASTPGQGAIDGYTF	TGTGCCAGTACCCCGGGACAGGGGGCGATTGATGGCTACACCTTC
TRBV7-6	TRBD1	TRBJ2-7	once	CASSASGTGRAGEQYF	TGTGCCAGCAGCGCCTCCGGGACAGGGAGGGCTGGGGAGCAGTACTTC
TRBV4-1	TRBD1	TRBJ2-7	once	CASSQDRVGEQYF	TGCGCCAGCAGCCAGGACAGGGTGGGCGAGCAGTACTTC
TRBV27	.	TRBJ1-1	.	CASSYANEAFF	TGTGCCAGCAGCTACGCAAATGAAGCTTTCTTT
TRBV19	TRBD1	TRBJ1-5	.	CASWTGSYQPQHF	TGTGCCAGTTGGACAGGGAGTTATCAGCCCCAGCATTTT
TRBV10-3	.	TRBJ2-7	.	CAISGGADPGSYEQYF	TGTGCCATCAGTGGGGGAGCAGACCCCGGGTCCTACGAGCAGTACTTC
TRBV5-1	TRBD1	TRBJ2-5	.	CASSLGQGATETQYF	TGCGCCAGCAGCCTTGGACAGGGGGCAACAGAGACCCAGTACTTC
TRBV7-9	.	TRBJ2-3	.	CAWRQTPSTDTQYF	TGTGCCTGGAGACAGACCCCTAGCACAGATACGCAGTATTTT
TRBV19	.	TRBJ1-2	.	CASSIGAFQGDSGYTF	TGTGCCAGTAGTATAGGGGCCTTTCAAGGGGACTCTGGCTACACCTTC
TRBV15	TRBD2	TRBJ2-1	.	CATSRDRTSGDNEQFF	TGTGCCACCAGCAGAGATCGGACTAGCGGGGACAATGAGCAGTTCTTC
TRBV7-2	.	TRBJ1-2	.	CASSFEASGYGYTF	TGTGCCAGCAGCTTCGAGGCTTCGGGCTATGGCTACACCTTC
TRBV5-5	TRBD1	TRBJ1-2	.	CASSMGQGPIYGYTF	TGTGCCAGCAGCATGGGACAGGGCCCCATCTATGGCTACACCTTC
TRBV27	TRBD1	TRBJ1-2	few	CASSLSLQGALNYGYTF	TGTGCCAGCAGTTTATCCCTACAGGGGGCCCTTAACTATGGCTACACCTTC
TRBV7-2	TRBD1	TRBJ2-3	once	CASSLTGGGTDTQYF	TGTGCCAGCAGCTTGACAGGGGGCGGAACAGATACGCAGTATTTT
TRBV7-6	TRBD1	TRBJ1-1	.	CASSLQTGVSTEAFF	TGTGCCAGCAGCTTACAGACAGGGGTGAGCACTGAAGCTTTCTTT
TRBV5-1	TRBD1	TRBJ2-3	once	CASSNGQGTDTQYF	TGCGCCAGCAGCAACGGACAGGGCACAGATACGCAGTATTTT
TRBV19	.	TRBJ2-1	.	CASSIAGVSEQFF	TGTGCCAGTAGTATAGCAGGGGTTAGTGAGCAGTTCTTC
TRBV19	.	TRBJ1-5	.	CASSHARGNQPQHF	TGTGCCAGTAGTCACGCAAGAGGCAATCAGCCCCAGCATTTT
TRBV4-2	.	TRBJ2-5	.	CASSQSLGEAQETQYF	TGTGCCAGCAGCCAATCCCTGGGGGAGGCCCAAGAGACCCAGTACTTC
TRBV5-6	.	TRBJ2-5	.	CASSLVYQETQYF	TGTGCCAGCAGCTTGGTCTACCAAGAGACCCAGTACTTC
TRBV7-9	.	TRBJ1-5	.	CASSLGPGFNQPQHF	TGTGCCAGCAGCTTAGGCCCAGGGTTCAATCAGCCCCAGCATTTT
TRBV6-5	.	TRBJ2-5	once	CASSWGAGRETQYF	TGTGCCAGCAGCTGGGGCGCGGGACGGGAGACCCAGTACTTC
TRBV2	TRBD2	TRBJ2-7	.	CASSQVGGYEQYF	TGTGCCAGCAGTCAGGTCGGGGGGTACGAGCAGTACTTC
TRBV13	TRBD2	TRBJ2-3	.	CASSLGGGAQGTQYF	TGTGCCAGCAGCTTAGGCGGGGGGGCCCAAGGTACGCAGTATTTT
TRBV28	.	TRBJ1-4	.	CASETVSNEKLFF	TGTGCCAGCGAGACAGTTTCTAATGAAAAACTGTTTTTT
TRBV29-1	TRBD1	TRBJ1-1	.	CSVEAPILRTGGLYEAFF	TGCAGCGTTGAAGCGCCAATACTAAGGACAGGCGGGCTATATGAAGCTTTCTTT
TRBV29-1	TRBD1	TRBJ2-3	.	CSVEVGQFDTQYF	TGCAGCGTTGAAGTGGGACAGTTCGATACGCAGTATTTT
TRBV28	.	TRBJ1-1	.	CASSLHWGGRVEAFF	TGTGCCAGCAGTCTCCATTGGGGGGGTAGGGTGGAAGCTTTCTTT
TRBV5-4	TRBD1	TRBJ1-4	.	CASSFDRERNEKLFF	TGTGCCAGCAGCTTCGACAGGGAGAGGAATGAAAAACTGTTTTTT
TRBV18	.	TRBJ1-1	.	CASSRAGDTEAFF	TGTGCCAGCTCACGTGCAGGGGACACTGAAGCTTTCTTT
TRBV5-1	.	TRBJ1-2	.	CASSLGPGNRDGYTF	TGCGCCAGCAGCTTGGGACCGGGGAATCGTGATGGCTACACCTTC
TRBV5-4	.	TRBJ1-1	.	CASSRDKHTEAFF	TGTGCCAGCAGCCGGGACAAGCACACTGAAGCTTTCTTT
TRBV6-5	TRBD1	TRBJ1-3	.	CASSYGQAVGGYTIYF	TGTGCCAGCAGTTACGGACAGGCAGTGGGGGGATACACCATATATTTT
TRBV7-6	TRBD1	TRBJ1-4	once	CASSLEVSDRREKLFF	TGTGCCAGCAGCTTAGAGGTTTCGGACAGGCGGGAAAAACTGTTTTTT
TRBV27	.	TRBJ2-7	.	CASSLGGTANYEQYF	TGTGCCAGCAGTTTAGGCGGGACAGCTAACTACGAGCAGTACTTC
TRBV7-2	TRBD1	TRBJ1-5	once	CASSLRGQGGQPQHF	TGTGCCAGCAGCTTAAGGGGACAGGGGGGTCAGCCCCAGCATTTT
TRBV30	TRBD1	TRBJ2-7	.	CAWSLGTGSYEQYF	TGTGCCTGGAGTCTCGGGACAGGGTCCTACGAGCAGTACTTC
TRBV5-1	.	TRBJ1-2	.	CASSPDGGNYGYTF	TGCGCCAGCAGCCCGGACGGGGGAAACTATGGCTACACCTTC
TRBV27	TRBD2	TRBJ2-1	.	CASSSGLAGNNEQFF	TGTGCCAGCAGTTCGGGACTAGCGGGGAACAATGAGCAGTTCTTC
TRBV2	.	TRBJ1-1	.	CASKEGPNTEAFF	TGTGCCAGCAAGGAGGGGCCGAACACTGAAGCTTTCTTT
TRBV6-5	.	TRBJ1-2	once	CASSRRPEPNYGYTF	TGTGCCAGCAGTCGCCGCCCGGAGCCTAACTATGGCTACACCTTC
TRBV20-1	TRBD2	TRBJ2-1	.	CSATFSGIQFF	TGCAGTGCTACGTTTAGCGGGATTCAGTTCTTC
TRBV18	TRBD1	TRBJ1-5	.	CASSPSGGGSFQPQHF	TGTGCCAGCTCACCGTCGGGAGGGGGCAGTTTTCAGCCCCAGCATTTT
TRBV11-2	.	TRBJ2-7	.	CASSPGYGYEQYF	TGTGCCAGCAGCCCGGGGTACGGGTACGAGCAGTACTTC